Shown below are 16 T cell receptor beta chains from a single sample sequenced in a study of OX40 agonist ivuxolimab in advanced cancers. Produced via immunoSEQ multiplex PCR; TCRdb's table is partial and in-frame only. In the table there are roughly 32,000 clones, approximately 91% of which are singletons. The sequencing used CD4+ or CD8+ T cells sorted from blood, collected in a trial of the OX40 agonist ivuxolimab. The receptors derive from an adult with an advanced solid tumor such as melanoma, head and neck, liver or kidney cancer.

The chain carries TRBV27 and TRBJ2-1; TRBD2 agrees at 8 bases. From germline, CDR1 is MNHEY and CDR2 SMNVEV (reference sequence). V was clipped by 7 bases and J by 2 bases; unmatched bases: 7. This CDR3 has 15 residues. For the CDR3, the DNA is TGTGCCAGCACCCTACTAGCGGCAACCTACAATGAGCAGTTCTTC. Protein sequence: CASTLLAATYNEQFF.

The genes are TRBV5-1 and TRBJ2-7; tentatively, D is TRBD1 (6 bases). The CDR3 runs to 16 residues. V dropped 2 bases and J dropped 3 bases, with 18 bases sitting between them. Germline CDR1 is SGHRS and CDR2 is YFSETQ. The CDR3 loop reads CASSLEPQGFIYEQYF. In DNA, the CDR3 is TGCGCCAGCAGCTTAGAACCACAGGGTTTTATCTACGAGCAGTACTTC.

The rearrangement links TRBV6-6 to TRBJ2-1, with D possibly being TRBD1 or TRBD2 (5 bases each). The CDR3 sequence is 14 residues long. Per germline, CDR1 MNHNY and CDR2 SVGAGI (reference sequence). Deletions cut 7 bases from V and 6 bases from J, with 16 bases between. CDR3 DNA sequence: TGTGCCAGCACCGAAGGGACGGCGGCCAATGAGCAGTTCTTC. Residues: CASTEGTAANEQFF.

With regard to this clone: This clone may be a read error of a much larger clone one base away. CDR3 sequence (DNA): TGTGCCAGCAGCTTCGGGACAGCCTACGAGCAGTACTTC. This translates into CASSFGTAYEQYF. The rearrangement links TRBV11-2 to TRBJ2-7; 7 bases are shared with TRBD1. CDR1 and CDR2 (germline): SGHAT, FQNNGV. Trimming cost V 3 bases and J 2 bases; bases outside gene matches: 1. The CDR3 is 13 amino acids.

This clone was detected only a few times. This chain uses TRBV7-9 with TRBJ2-7, with 8 bases matching TRBD2. The CDR3 runs 15 residues. Germline values: CDR1 SEHNR, CDR2 FQNEAQ (reference sequence). With V trimmed by 4 bases and J by 3 bases, 8 bases remained unmatched. Here the CDR3 reads CASSYSSGEIYEQYF. The CDR3 DNA sequence: TGTGCCAGCAGCTATAGTAGCGGGGAGATCTACGAGCAGTACTTC.

CDR3 sequence reads: CASSLQTENTGELFF. CDR3 DNA: TGTGCCAGCAGTCTTCAGACAGAGAACACCGGGGAGCTGTTTTTT. The chain is built from TRBV28 and TRBJ2-2; D is possibly TRBD1 (5 bases). CDR1 MDHEN and CDR2 SYDVKM come from the germline V gene. V was clipped by 5 bases and J by 1 base, with 11 bases between them. The CDR3 has 15 residues.

The rearrangement joins TRBV7-2 to TRBJ2-1; 8 positions agree with TRBD2. V was pared by 5 bases and J by 4 bases, with 7 bases of the junction left unmatched. This CDR3 is built from 15 residues. Germline V gene lookup returns CDR1 SGHTA and CDR2 FQGNSA. The CDR3 nucleotides read TGTGCCAGCAGCGCCCCGGGGGGGCCTTACAATGAGCAGTTCTTC. Amino acids: CASSAPGGPYNEQFF.

In DNA, the CDR3 is TGTGCCAGCAGTACCTCGCGGACAGGGAGCTACGAGCAGTACTTC. Amino acids: CASSTSRTGSYEQYF. The chain uses TRBV6-6 and TRBJ2-7, with TRBD1 matching 8 bases. CDR3 length: 15 residues. J gave up 3 bases and V 5 bases, and 9 bases lay outside the gene matches. The V gene's germline CDR1 is MNHNY and CDR2 SVGAGI (reference sequence).

The chain employs TRBV12-5 and TRBJ1-1; D may be TRBD1 (5 bases). The CDR3 contains 13 residues. V lost 2 bases and J lost 1, with 5 bases in between. Germline values: CDR1 LGHNT, CDR2 FRNRAP. The CDR3 nucleotides read TGTGCTAGTGGTTTGACAGGGAACACTGAAGCTTTCTTT. Its protein product is CASGLTGNTEAFF. Supplemented by reference TRBV12-5 and TRBJ1-1, the full variable domain reads DARVTQTPRHKVTEMGQEVTMRCQPILGHNTVFWYRQTMMQGLELLAYFRNRAPLDDSGMPKDRFSAEMPDATLATLKIQPSEPRDSAVYFCASGLTGNTEAFFGQGTRLTVV.

The chain uses TRBV7-2 and TRBJ1-3, with no clear D. This CDR3 contains 14 residues. Germline V lookup: CDR1 SGHTA, CDR2 FQGNSA. Trimming removed 1 base at V and 8 bases at J, with 12 bases between. CDR3 sequence (DNA): TGTGCCAGCAGCTTAGATATAGGGCACGACACCATATATTTT. Protein: CASSLDIGHDTIYF.

Comment on this clone: Compared with germline, one end of the junction differs, possibly owing to a read error. This sequence joins TRBV27 and TRBJ2-2; either TRBD1 or TRBD2 may supply D (6 bases each). The germline CDR1 and CDR2 sequences are MNHEY and SMNVEV (reference sequence). This CDR3 is 12 amino acids long. The CDR3 loop reads CASTGGTRELFF. The CDR3 DNA follows: TGTGCCAGCACCGGGGGCACCCGGGAGCTGTTTTTT.

This clone was counted once. The chain is built from TRBV7-8 and TRBJ2-7, with D perhaps matching TRBD2 (6 bases). The CDR3 runs to 13 residues. Germline assignment: CDR1 SGHVS and CDR2 FQNEAQ. V lost 1 base, J lost 5 bases, and 9 bases lay in between. The CDR3 DNA reads as TGTGCCAGCAGCTTAGGTACGGGGGACGAGCAGTACTTC. It yields the protein CASSLGTGDEQYF.

The chain combines TRBV7-9 with TRBJ2-7; no clear D. V was pared by 7 bases and J by 0 bases, with 10 bases between. CDR1 and CDR2 (germline): SEHNR, FQNEAQ (reference sequence). The CDR3 length is 13 residues. The CDR3 DNA reads TGTGCCAGCACCCCGACGACCTCCTACGAGCAGTACTTC. Encoded protein: CASTPTTSYEQYF.

The V and J genes are TRBV4-1 and TRBJ2-7, with 8 positions matching TRBD1. Germline trimming cut 3 bases from V and 2 bases from J; bases unmatched to any gene: 6. Germline CDR1 and CDR2: MGHRA and YSYEKL. This CDR3 is built from 15 residues. CDR3 coding DNA: TGCGCCAGCAGCCAGGGTAGGGGACAGGCCTACGAGCAGTACTTC. Translation gives CASSQGRGQAYEQYF.

V is TRBV11-2 and J is TRBJ2-7; TRBD2 aligns across 10 bases. The CDR3 has 17 amino acids. CDR1 SGHAT and CDR2 FQNNGV come from the germline V gene. J lost 2 bases, V lost 1 base, and 8 bases had no gene match. The CDR3 nucleotides are TGTGCCAGCAGCTTAGGAAGGCTAGCGGGGGCCACCTACGAGCAGTACTTC. It specifies CASSLGRLAGATYEQYF. The variable domain in full, completed from reference TRBV11-2 and TRBJ2-7, reads EAGVAQSPRYKIIEKRQSVAFWCNPISGHATLYWYQQILGQGPKLLIQFQNNGVVDDSQLPKDRFSAERLKGVDSTLKIQPAKLEDSAVYLCASSLGRLAGATYEQYFGPGTRLTVT.

The sample holds a few counts of this clone. The rearrangement joins TRBV19 to TRBJ2-7; 14 bases agree with TRBD2. Unmatched junction bases numbered 4, after V lost 3 bases and J lost 3 bases. The CDR3 spans 16 residues. Germline assignment: CDR1 LNHDA and CDR2 SQIVND (reference sequence). The CDR3: CASSIGLAGGYYEQYF. In nucleotides, the CDR3 is TGTGCCAGTAGTATTGGACTAGCGGGGGGTTACTACGAGCAGTACTTC. Supplemented by reference TRBV19 and TRBJ2-7, the full variable domain reads DGGITQSPKYLFRKEGQNVTLSCEQNLNHDAMYWYRQDPGQGLRLIYYSQIVNDFQKGDIAEGYSVSREKKESFPLTVTSAQKNPTAFYLCASSIGLAGGYYEQYFGPGTRLTVT.